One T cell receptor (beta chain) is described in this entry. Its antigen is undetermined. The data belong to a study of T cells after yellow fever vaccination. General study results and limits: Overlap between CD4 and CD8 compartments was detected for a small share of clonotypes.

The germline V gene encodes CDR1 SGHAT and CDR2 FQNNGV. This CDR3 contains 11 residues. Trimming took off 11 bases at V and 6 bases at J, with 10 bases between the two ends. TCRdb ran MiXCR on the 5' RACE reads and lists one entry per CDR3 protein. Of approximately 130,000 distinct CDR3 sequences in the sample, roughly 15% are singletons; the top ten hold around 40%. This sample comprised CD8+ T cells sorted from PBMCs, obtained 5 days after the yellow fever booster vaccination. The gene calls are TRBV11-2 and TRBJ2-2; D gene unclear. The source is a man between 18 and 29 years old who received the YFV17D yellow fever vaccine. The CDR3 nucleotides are TGTGCCGGTAGGGTTGCCGGGGAGCTGTTTTTT. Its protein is CAGRVAGELFF.